This T cell receptor beta chain was observed in a study of memory CD4+ T cells and cytomegalovirus serostatus. The protocol was immunoSEQ multiplex PCR, while the TCRdb copy is restricted to in-frame clones and leaves out a portion. The sample carries roughly 60,000 clones, 70% to 80% recorded once. Single viable CD3+CD4+CD8-CD45RO+ cells were sorted as the memory CD4+ T cells. CMV serostatus came from serum IgG against pp150, pp28, p38, p52. This CDR3 has 14 amino acids. Germline assignment: CDR1 MDHEN and CDR2 SYDVKM. The V end lost 1 base, the J end lost 12 bases, and 18 bases lay between the germline ends.

Sequencing was carried out using memory CD4+ T cells from blood. The chain uses TRBV28 and TRBJ1-1; D possibly corresponds to TRBD1 (5 bases). This sequence originates from an adult in good health and CMV-seronegative. CDR3 bases: TGTGCCAGCAGTTTATTGTGGGGGATGGAGACAACTTTCTTT. Translated, it gives CASSLLWGMETTFF.